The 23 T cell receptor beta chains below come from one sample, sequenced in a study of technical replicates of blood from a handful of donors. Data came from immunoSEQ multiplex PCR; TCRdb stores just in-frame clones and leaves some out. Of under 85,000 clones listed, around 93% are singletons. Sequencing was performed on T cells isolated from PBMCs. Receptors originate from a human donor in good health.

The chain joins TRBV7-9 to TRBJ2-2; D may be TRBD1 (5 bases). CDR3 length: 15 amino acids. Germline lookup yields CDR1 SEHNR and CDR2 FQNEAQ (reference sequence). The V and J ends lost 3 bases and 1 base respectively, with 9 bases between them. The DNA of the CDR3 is TGTGCCAGCAGCTTGGGCAGGGTGAACACCGGGGAGCTGTTTTTT. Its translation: CASSLGRVNTGELFF.

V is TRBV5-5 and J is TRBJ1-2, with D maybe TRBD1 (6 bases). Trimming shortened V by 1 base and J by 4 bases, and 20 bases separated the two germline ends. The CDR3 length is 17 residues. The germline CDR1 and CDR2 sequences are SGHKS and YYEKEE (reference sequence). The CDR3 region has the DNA TGTGCCAGCAGCTTGCGGTCCAGGGGCCAGGACATCTATGGCTACACCTTC. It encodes CASSLRSRGQDIYGYTF.

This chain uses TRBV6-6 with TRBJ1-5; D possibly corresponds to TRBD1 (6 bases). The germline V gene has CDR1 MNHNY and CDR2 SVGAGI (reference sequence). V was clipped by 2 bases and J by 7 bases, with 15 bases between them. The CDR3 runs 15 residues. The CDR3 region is CASSYRGKWDQPQHF. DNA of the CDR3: TGTGCCAGCAGTTACAGGGGGAAGTGGGACCAGCCCCAGCATTTT.

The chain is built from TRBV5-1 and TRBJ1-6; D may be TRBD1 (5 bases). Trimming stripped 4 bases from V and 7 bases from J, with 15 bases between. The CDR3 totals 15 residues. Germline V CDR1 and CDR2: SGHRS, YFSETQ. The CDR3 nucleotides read TGCGCCAGCAGCGCGGGACGGTCTAACAATTCACCCCTCCACTTT. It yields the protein CASSAGRSNNSPLHF.

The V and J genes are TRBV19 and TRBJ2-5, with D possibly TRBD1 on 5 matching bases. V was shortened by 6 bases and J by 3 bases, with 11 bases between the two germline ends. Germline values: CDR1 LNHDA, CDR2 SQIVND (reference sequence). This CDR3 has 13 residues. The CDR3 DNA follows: TGTGCCAGTAGCAGACCGACAGAAGAGACCCAGTACTTC. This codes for CASSRPTEETQYF.

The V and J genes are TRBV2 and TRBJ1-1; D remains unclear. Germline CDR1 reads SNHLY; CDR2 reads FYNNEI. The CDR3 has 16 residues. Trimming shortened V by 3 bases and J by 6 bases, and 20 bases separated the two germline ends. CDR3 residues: CASSDLRGSSNAEAFF. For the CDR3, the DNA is TGTGCCAGCAGTGATTTACGGGGATCTTCGAATGCTGAAGCTTTCTTT.

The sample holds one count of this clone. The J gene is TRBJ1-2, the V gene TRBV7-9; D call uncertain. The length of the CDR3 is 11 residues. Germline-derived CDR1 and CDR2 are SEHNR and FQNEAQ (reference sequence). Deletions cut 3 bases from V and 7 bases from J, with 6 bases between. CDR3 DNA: TGTGCCAGCAGCTTCGGAGGTGGCTACACCTTC. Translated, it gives CASSFGGGYTF.

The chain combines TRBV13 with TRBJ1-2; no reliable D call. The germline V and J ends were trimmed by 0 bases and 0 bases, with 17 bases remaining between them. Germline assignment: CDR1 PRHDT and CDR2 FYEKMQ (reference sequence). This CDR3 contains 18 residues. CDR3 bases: TGTGCCAGCAGCTTAGGGACATTGATAGATCCTCCTAACTATGGCTACACCTTC. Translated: CASSLGTLIDPPNYGYTF.

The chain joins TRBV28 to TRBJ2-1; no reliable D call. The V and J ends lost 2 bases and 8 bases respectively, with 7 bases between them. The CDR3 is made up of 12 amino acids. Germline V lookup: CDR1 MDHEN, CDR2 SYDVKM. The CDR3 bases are TGTGCCAGCAGTTTAATTGGCTATGAGCAGTTCTTC. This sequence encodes CASSLIGYEQFF.

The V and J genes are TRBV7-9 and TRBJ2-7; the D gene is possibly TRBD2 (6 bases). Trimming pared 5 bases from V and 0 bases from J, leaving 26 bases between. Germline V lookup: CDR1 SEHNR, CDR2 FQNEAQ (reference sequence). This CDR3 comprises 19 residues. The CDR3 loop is CASSRPPEGHDRVSYEQYF. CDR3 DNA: TGTGCCAGCAGCCGCCCCCCGGAGGGCCACGACAGAGTCTCCTACGAGCAGTACTTC.

Here the CDR3 DNA reads TGTGCCAGCAGCTTCGCGGGATACTATGGCTACACCTTC. Translation: CASSFAGYYGYTF. J is TRBJ1-2 and V is TRBV6-5; D unclear. This CDR3 has 13 amino acids. Germline-derived CDR1 and CDR2 are MNHEY and SVGAGI. V lost 6 bases, J lost 3 bases, and 11 bases lay in between.

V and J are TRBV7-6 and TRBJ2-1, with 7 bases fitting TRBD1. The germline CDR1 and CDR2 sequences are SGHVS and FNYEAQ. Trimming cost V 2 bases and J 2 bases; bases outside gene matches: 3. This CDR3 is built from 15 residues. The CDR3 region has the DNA TGTGCCAGCAGCTTAAGAGGGGGCGCCTACAATGAGCAGTTCTTC. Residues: CASSLRGGAYNEQFF.

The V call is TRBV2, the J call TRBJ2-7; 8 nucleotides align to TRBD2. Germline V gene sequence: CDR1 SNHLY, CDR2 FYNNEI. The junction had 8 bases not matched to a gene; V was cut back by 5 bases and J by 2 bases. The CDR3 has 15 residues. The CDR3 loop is CASSSTSERTYEQYF. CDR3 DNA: TGTGCCAGCAGTTCGACTAGCGAAAGAACCTACGAGCAGTACTTC. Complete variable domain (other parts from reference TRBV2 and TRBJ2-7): EPEVTQTPSHQVTQMGQEVILRCVPISNHLYFYWYRQILGQKVEFLVSFYNNEISEKSEIFDDQFSVERPDGSNFTLKIRSTKLEDSAMYFCASSSTSERTYEQYFGPGTRLTVT.

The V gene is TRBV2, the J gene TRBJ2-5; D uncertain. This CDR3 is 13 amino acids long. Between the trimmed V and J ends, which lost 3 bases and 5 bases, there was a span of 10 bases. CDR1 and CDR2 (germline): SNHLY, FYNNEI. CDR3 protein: CASSEVSEETQYF. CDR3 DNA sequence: TGTGCCAGCAGTGAGGTTTCTGAGGAGACCCAGTACTTC.

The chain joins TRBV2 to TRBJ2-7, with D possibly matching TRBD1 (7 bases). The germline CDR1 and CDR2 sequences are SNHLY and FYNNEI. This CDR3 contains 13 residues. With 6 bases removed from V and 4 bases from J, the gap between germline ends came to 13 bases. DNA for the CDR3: TGTGCCAGCAGATTCAGGGGGGCGTACGAGCAGTACTTC. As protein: CASRFRGAYEQYF.

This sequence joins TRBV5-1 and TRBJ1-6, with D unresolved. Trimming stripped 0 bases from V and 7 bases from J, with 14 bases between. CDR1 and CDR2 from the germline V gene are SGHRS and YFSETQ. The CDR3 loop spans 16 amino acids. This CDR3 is CASSLVSAGGNSPLHF. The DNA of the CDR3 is TGCGCCAGCAGCTTGGTGAGCGCTGGTGGGAATTCACCCCTCCACTTT.

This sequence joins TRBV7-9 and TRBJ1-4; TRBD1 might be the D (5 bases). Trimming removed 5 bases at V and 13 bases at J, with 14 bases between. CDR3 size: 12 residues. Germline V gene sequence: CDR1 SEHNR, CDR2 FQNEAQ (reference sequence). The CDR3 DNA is TGTGCCAGCAGCGTACCGGGGGGAGGACTGTTTTTT. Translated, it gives CASSVPGGGLFF.

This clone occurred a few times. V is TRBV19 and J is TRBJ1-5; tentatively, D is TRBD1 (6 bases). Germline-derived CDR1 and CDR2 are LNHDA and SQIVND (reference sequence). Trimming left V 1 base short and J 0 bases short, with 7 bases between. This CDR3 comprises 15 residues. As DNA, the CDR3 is TGTGCCAGTAGTATAGTACAGGGTAGCAATCAGCCCCAGCATTTT. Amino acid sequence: CASSIVQGSNQPQHF. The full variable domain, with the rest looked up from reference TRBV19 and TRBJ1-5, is DGGITQSPKYLFRKEGQNVTLSCEQNLNHDAMYWYRQDPGQGLRLIYYSQIVNDFQKGDIAEGYSVSREKKESFPLTVTSAQKNPTAFYLCASSIVQGSNQPQHFGDGTRLSIL.

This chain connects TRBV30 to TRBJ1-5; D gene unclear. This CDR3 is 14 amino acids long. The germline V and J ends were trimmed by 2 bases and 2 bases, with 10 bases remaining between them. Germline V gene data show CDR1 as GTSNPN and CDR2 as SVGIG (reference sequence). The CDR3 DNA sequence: TGTGCCTGGAGTCGGGATGAAGGCAATCAGCCCCAGCATTTT. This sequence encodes CAWSRDEGNQPQHF.

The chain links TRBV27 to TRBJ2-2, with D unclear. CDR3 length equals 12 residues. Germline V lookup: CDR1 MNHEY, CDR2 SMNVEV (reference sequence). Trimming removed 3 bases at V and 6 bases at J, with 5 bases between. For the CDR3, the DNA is TGTGCCAGCAGTTTCAGCGCCGGGGAGCTGTTTTTT. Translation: CASSFSAGELFF.

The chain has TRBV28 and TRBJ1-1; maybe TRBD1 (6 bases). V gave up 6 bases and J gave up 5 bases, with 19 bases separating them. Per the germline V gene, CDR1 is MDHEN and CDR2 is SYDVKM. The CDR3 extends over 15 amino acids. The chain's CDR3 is CASRHGGRDETEAFF. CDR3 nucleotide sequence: TGTGCCAGCAGACATGGGGGCAGGGACGAAACTGAAGCTTTCTTT.

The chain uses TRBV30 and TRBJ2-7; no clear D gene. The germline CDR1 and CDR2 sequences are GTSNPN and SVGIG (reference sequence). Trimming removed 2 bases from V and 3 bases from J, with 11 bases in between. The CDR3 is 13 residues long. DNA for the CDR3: TGTGCCTGGAGTCCGCAGGTTATCTACGAGCAGTACTTC. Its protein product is CAWSPQVIYEQYF.

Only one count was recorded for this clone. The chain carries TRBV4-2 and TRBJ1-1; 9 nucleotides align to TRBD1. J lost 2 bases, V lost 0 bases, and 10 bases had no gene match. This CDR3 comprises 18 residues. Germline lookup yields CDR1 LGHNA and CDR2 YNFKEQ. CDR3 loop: CASSQDFLTDRGNTEAFF. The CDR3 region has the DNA TGTGCCAGCAGCCAAGATTTTCTAACGGACAGGGGAAACACTGAAGCTTTCTTT.